These 18 T cell receptor beta chains were sequenced from one sample in a study of persistence of HIV-infected CD4 T cells. These TCRs' antigens remain unknown. The immunoSEQ assay was version 4, run in survey mode. Sequencing was performed with immunoSEQ multiplex PCR; in TCRdb, only in-frame clones are kept and a portion is missing. Of 25,000 to 35,000 clones listed, roughly 80% are singletons. The stimulus was lysate of CMV-infected fibroblasts, 8.5 to 10 ug/mL. CD40L-negative CD69-negative CD45RO-high memory CD4+ T cells were sorted as populations depleted of antigen-responding cells. The starting material was CD4+ T cells sorted from PBMCs after approximately 19-hour stimulation, obtained from a patient who received antiretroviral therapy. These TCRs come from an adult man with HIV who was CMV-seropositive.

The chain combines TRBV19 with TRBJ1-2; D is perhaps TRBD1 (6 bases). The V and J ends lost 4 bases and 2 bases respectively, with 20 bases between them. Germline V CDR1 and CDR2: LNHDA, SQIVND (reference sequence). The CDR3 consists of 17 residues. The CDR3 coding sequence is TGTGCCAGTAGTAAGGGCCGAGGGGGGTCTCGGAACTATGGCTACACCTTC. It yields the protein CASSKGRGGSRNYGYTF.

The rearrangement uses TRBV2 and TRBJ2-6; 7 bases are a match to TRBD1. The CDR3 loop spans 17 amino acids. Germline V gene sequence: CDR1 SNHLY, CDR2 FYNNEI. Losses at the gene ends were 8 bases for V and 4 bases for J; bases not matched to a gene: 14. Here the CDR3 reads CASSRDSLMEGANVLTF. CDR3 DNA sequence: TGTGCCAGCTCTCGGGACAGCCTAATGGAGGGGGCCAACGTCCTGACTTTC.

This clone was counted a single time. The J gene is TRBJ1-6, the V gene TRBV7-9, with a weak D call TRBD1 (5 bases). This CDR3 has 14 amino acids. Germline CDR1 is SEHNR and CDR2 is FQNEAQ (reference sequence). V gave up 3 bases and J gave up 8 bases, with 11 bases separating them. The CDR3 DNA reads as TGTGCCAGCAGCTTGTCAGGGACCGATTCACCCCTCCACTTT. Translation: CASSLSGTDSPLHF.

This clone was counted a few times. The chain recombines TRBV19 with TRBJ2-3; the D gene is possibly TRBD1 (5 bases). Germline V gene data show CDR1 as LNHDA and CDR2 as SQIVND (reference sequence). V was trimmed by 5 bases and J by 3 bases, leaving 21 bases between them. CDR3 length equals 17 residues. The CDR3 reads CASSPNRRVGQTDTQYF. CDR3 coding DNA: TGTGCCAGTAGTCCGAACCGCAGGGTTGGGCAGACAGATACGCAGTATTTT.

This sequence joins TRBV9 and TRBJ2-7; a possible D gene is TRBD1 (5 bases). Trimming left V 4 bases short and J 3 bases short, with 17 bases between. Germline V lookup: CDR1 SGDLS, CDR2 YYNGEE. The CDR3 spans 15 residues. The CDR3 protein is CASSPGHLSGYEQYF. The DNA of the CDR3 is TGTGCCAGCAGCCCCGGACACTTGAGTGGCTACGAGCAGTACTTC. Full variable domain (missing parts from reference TRBV9 and TRBJ2-7): DSGVTQTPKHLITATGQRVTLRCSPRSGDLSVYWYQQSLDQGLQFLIQYYNGEERAKGNILERFSAQQFPDLHSELNLSSLELGDSALYFCASSPGHLSGYEQYFGPGTRLTVT.

V usage is TRBV7-9 and J usage is TRBJ2-3, with no clear D. This CDR3 has 10 amino acids. Trimming pared 5 bases from V and 6 bases from J, leaving 3 bases between. Germline assignment: CDR1 SEHNR and CDR2 FQNEAQ (reference sequence). The CDR3 loop reads CASSRDTQYF. The CDR3 nucleotides are TGTGCCAGCAGCCGGGATACGCAGTATTTT.

This clone was detected once. This chain connects TRBV14 to TRBJ1-2, with TRBD1 matching over 9 bases. Germline V gene lookup returns CDR1 SGHDN and CDR2 FVKESK. With V trimmed by 6 bases and J by 7 bases, 6 bases remained unmatched. The CDR3 has 13 amino acids. In nucleotides, the CDR3 is TGTGCCAGCAGGAAACAGGGGGCGGGTGGCTACACCTTC. Its protein product is CASRKQGAGGYTF.

The chain is built from TRBV27 and TRBJ2-7, with 8 positions matching TRBD1. V shed 4 bases, J shed 3 bases, and the junction held 11 bases outside the gene matches. This CDR3 region has 16 residues. Germline-derived CDR1 and CDR2 are MNHEY and SMNVEV (reference sequence). The CDR3 sequence is CASSSPGAGGNYEQYF. In DNA, the CDR3 is TGTGCCAGCAGTTCTCCCGGGGCAGGGGGCAACTACGAGCAGTACTTC.

J is TRBJ2-3 and V is TRBV6-4, with TRBD2 matching over 13 bases. The CDR3 sequence is 15 residues long. Per germline, CDR1 MRHNA and CDR2 SNTAGT. The ends lost 4 bases at V and 5 bases at J; junction bases unmatched: 3. The CDR3 DNA reads TGTGCCAGCAGTGCCACTAGCGGGGGGGGAGATACGCAGTATTTT. Translation gives CASSATSGGGDTQYF.

The CDR3 bases are TGTGCCAGTAGTTGGGGCGGGGTAGCCGATACGCAGTATTTT. Translated: CASSWGGVADTQYF. The chain joins TRBV19 to TRBJ2-3; perhaps TRBD2 as D (6 bases). Trimming stripped 5 bases from V and 6 bases from J, with 15 bases between. The CDR3 runs to 14 residues. Germline V CDR1 and CDR2: LNHDA, SQIVND (reference sequence).

The chain carries TRBV19 and TRBJ1-4; TRBD1 might be the D (5 bases). The CDR3 extends over 18 amino acids. Germline V lookup: CDR1 LNHDA, CDR2 SQIVND (reference sequence). Trimming took off 0 bases at V and 5 bases at J, with 19 bases between the two ends. The CDR3 loop reads CASSIDRDPSGQNEKLFF. CDR3 in DNA: TGTGCCAGTAGTATAGATCGGGACCCTAGCGGGCAAAATGAAAAACTGTTTTTT.

This chain uses TRBV7-2 with TRBJ1-2; D not resolved. Germline lookup yields CDR1 SGHTA and CDR2 FQGNSA. V lost 1 base to trimming and J lost 0 bases, with 3 bases between them. The CDR3 runs 13 residues. This CDR3 reads CASSLGANYGYTF. The CDR3 bases are TGTGCCAGCAGCTTAGGAGCTAACTATGGCTACACCTTC.

The chain employs TRBV4-1 and TRBJ2-7; possible D gene TRBD2, 6 bases. Germline V gene data show CDR1 as MGHRA and CDR2 as YSYEKL. This CDR3 has 14 amino acids. V lost 4 bases and J lost 3, with 13 bases in between. CDR3 sequence reads: CASSPGSSIYEQYF. CDR3 coding DNA: TGCGCCAGCAGCCCCGGGAGCTCCATCTACGAGCAGTACTTC.

The rearrangement joins TRBV5-4 to TRBJ1-4; 8 bases agree with TRBD1. The CDR3 runs 15 residues. Germline lookup yields CDR1 SGHNT and CDR2 YYREEE (reference sequence). V was pared by 4 bases and J by 7 bases, with 9 bases of the junction left unmatched. The DNA of the CDR3 is TGTGCCAGCAGCAGATCAGGGGGCTCGGGTGAAAAACTGTTTTTT. As protein: CASSRSGGSGEKLFF. The complete variable domain, with remaining parts taken from reference TRBV5-4 and TRBJ1-4, reads ETGVTQSPTHLIKTRGQQVTLRCSSQSGHNTVSWYQQALGQGPQFIFQYYREEENGRGNFPPRFSGLQFPNYSSELNVNALELDDSALYLCASSRSGGSGEKLFFGSGTQLSVL.

The chain links TRBV18 to TRBJ1-1; D is unclear. The CDR3 sequence is 17 residues long. Trimming left V 3 bases short and J 1 base short, with 18 bases between. Germline assignment: CDR1 KGHSH and CDR2 LQKENI. The CDR3 coding sequence is TGTGCCAGCTCACCTCTCCCGGCGTCCGGAGGGAACACTGAAGCTTTCTTT. Amino acids: CASSPLPASGGNTEAFF.

This clone was seen more than once but under ten times. The chain uses TRBV7-9 and TRBJ2-6; D is ambiguous. The CDR3 is 16 residues long. Germline V CDR1 and CDR2: SEHNR, FQNEAQ (reference sequence). Trimming removed 5 bases from V and 0 bases from J, with 11 bases in between. The CDR3 reads CASSLSRASGANVLTF. DNA of the CDR3: TGTGCCAGCAGCCTAAGTAGGGCCTCTGGGGCCAACGTCCTGACTTTC.

The chain uses TRBV3-1 (or the pseudogene TRBV3-2) and TRBJ2-5, with D hard to call. Germline values: CDR1 LGHDT, CDR2 YNNKEL (reference sequence). With 4 bases removed from V and 2 bases from J, the gap between germline ends came to 14 bases. The CDR3 is made up of 15 amino acids. CDR3 loop: CASSLQGHSQETQYF. The CDR3 DNA follows: TGTGCCAGCAGCCTCCAAGGGCATTCGCAAGAGACCCAGTACTTC.

CDR3 region: CASSSPGQGPNGANVLTF. Here the CDR3 DNA reads TGTGCCAGCAGCTCTCCGGGACAGGGCCCTAATGGGGCCAACGTCCTGACTTTC. The V call is TRBV7-9, the J call TRBJ2-6; 9 positions agree with TRBD1. CDR1 SEHNR and CDR2 FQNEAQ come from the germline V gene (reference sequence). The CDR3 loop spans 18 amino acids. Unmatched junction bases numbered 10, after V lost 4 bases and J lost 3 bases. The complete variable domain, with remaining parts taken from reference TRBV7-9 and TRBJ2-6, reads DTGVSQNPRHKITKRGQNVTFRCDPISEHNRLYWYRQTLGQGPEFLTYFQNEAQLEKSRLLSDRFSAERPKGSFSTLEIQRTEQGDSAMYLCASSSPGQGPNGANVLTFGAGSRLTVL.